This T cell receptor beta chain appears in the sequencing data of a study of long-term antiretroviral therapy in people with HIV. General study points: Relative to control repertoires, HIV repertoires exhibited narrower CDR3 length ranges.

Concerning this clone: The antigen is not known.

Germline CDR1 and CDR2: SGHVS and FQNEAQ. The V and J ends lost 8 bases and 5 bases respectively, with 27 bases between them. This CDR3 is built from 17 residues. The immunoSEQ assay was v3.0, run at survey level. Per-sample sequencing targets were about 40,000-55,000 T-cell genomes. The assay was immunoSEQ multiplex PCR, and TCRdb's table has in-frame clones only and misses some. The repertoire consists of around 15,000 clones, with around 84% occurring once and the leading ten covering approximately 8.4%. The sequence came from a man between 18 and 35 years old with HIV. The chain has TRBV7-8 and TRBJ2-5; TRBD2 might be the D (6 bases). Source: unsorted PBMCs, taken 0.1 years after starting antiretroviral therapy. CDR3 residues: CASSFNPRGSAGETQYF. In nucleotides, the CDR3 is TGTGCCAGCTCTTTCAATCCCCGGGGGTCCGCGGGTGAGACCCAGTACTTC.